The source of this T cell receptor beta chain is a study of cytomegalovirus exposure and HLA in healthy donors. General study points: Among TCR beta chains, those listed as cytomegalovirus-associated numbered fewer than 200. In a later analysis, V- and J-gene trimming of beta chains associated with a DCLRE1C missense variant, replicated independently. Later on, analysis showed that most CMV-associated TCR beta chains appeared to be HLA-restricted. As was reported, the classifier diagnosed cytomegalovirus status with high specificity and sensitivity.

With regard to this clone: Antigen specificity is unknown.

The PCR ran on 60 Vbeta and 13 Jbeta primers. TCRdb's copy holds only in-frame clones and misses some; the assay was immunoSEQ multiplex PCR. The data show some 140,000 clones, 65% to 85% seen once. The sample was PBMCs. This TCR was recovered from a woman aged 40-49 years in good health and CMV-seropositive.

The CDR3 nucleotides are TGTGCCAGCAGCCCGATCCACAGAGGCTACACCTTC. Protein: CASSPIHRGYTF. V is TRBV11-2 and J is TRBJ1-2, with D hard to call. Germline CDR1 SGHAT, CDR2 FQNNGV. Trimming removed 5 bases from V and 8 bases from J, with 12 bases in between. This CDR3 is built from 12 residues.